This T cell receptor (beta chain) was captured in a study of circulating tumor DNA in untreated peripheral T-cell lymphoma. In regard to this clone: Antigen: not known.

General study points: In about 80% of patients, tumor-specific clonotypes were identified.

The method was immunoSEQ multiplex PCR; TCRdb's version includes in-frame clones alone and lacks a portion of them. The table lists around 2,000 clones, roughly two thirds of them singletons. This CDR3 has 12 residues. Trimming removed 0 bases at V and 3 bases at J, with 2 bases between. CDR1 and CDR2 (germline): ENHRY, SYGVKD. The receptor was isolated from a human donor with peripheral T-cell lymphoma. The sequenced sample was tumor tissue. The V and J genes are TRBV10-3 and TRBJ1-2; D gene uncertain. CDR3 residues: CAISESDYGYTF. In DNA form, the CDR3 reads TGTGCCATCAGTGAGTCGGACTATGGCTACACCTTC.